This T cell receptor (beta chain) came from a study of T cell changes during pregnancy in multiple sclerosis. V shed 2 bases and J 4 bases; nucleotides not matched to a gene: 5. This CDR3 has 15 amino acids. CDR1 is SGHRS, CDR2 YFSETQ, per germline. Data came from immunoSEQ multiplex PCR; TCRdb stores just in-frame clones and leaves some out. In the table there are some 60,000 clones, less than 90% of which are singletons. The sequence was collected from a female donor with multiple sclerosis, enrolled in a pregnancy study. This specimen was CD4+ T cells from peripheral blood mononuclear cells, taken in the third trimester of pregnancy. The gene calls are TRBV5-1 and TRBJ2-2; 7 nucleotides match TRBD2. The CDR3 coding sequence is TGCGCCAGCAGCTTCATGGGACTACTCACCGGGGAGCTGTTTTTT. This codes for CASSFMGLLTGELFF. Using reference TRBV5-1 and TRBJ2-2 for the parts outside the CDR3, the full variable domain is KAGVTQTPRYLIKTRGQQVTLSCSPISGHRSVSWYQQTPGQGLQFLFEYFSETQRNKGNFPGRFSGRQFSNSRSEMNVSTLELGDSALYLCASSFMGLLTGELFFGEGSRLTVL.